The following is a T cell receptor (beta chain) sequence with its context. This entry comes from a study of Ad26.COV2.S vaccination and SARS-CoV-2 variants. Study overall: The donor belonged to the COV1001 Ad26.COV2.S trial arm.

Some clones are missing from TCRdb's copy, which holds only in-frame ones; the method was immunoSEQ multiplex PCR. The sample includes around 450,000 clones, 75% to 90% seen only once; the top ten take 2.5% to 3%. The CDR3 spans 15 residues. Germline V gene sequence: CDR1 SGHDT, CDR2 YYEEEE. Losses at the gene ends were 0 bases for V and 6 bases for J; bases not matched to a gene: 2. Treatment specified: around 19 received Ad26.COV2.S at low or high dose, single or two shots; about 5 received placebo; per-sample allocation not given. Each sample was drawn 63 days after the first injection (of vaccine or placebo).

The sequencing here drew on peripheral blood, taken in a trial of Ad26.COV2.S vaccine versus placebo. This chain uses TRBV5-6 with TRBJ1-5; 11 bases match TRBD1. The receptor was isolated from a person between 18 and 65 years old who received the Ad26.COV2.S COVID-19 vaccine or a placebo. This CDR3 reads CASSLAGTGGQPQHF. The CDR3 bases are TGTGCCAGCAGCTTGGCCGGGACAGGGGGTCAGCCCCAGCATTTT.